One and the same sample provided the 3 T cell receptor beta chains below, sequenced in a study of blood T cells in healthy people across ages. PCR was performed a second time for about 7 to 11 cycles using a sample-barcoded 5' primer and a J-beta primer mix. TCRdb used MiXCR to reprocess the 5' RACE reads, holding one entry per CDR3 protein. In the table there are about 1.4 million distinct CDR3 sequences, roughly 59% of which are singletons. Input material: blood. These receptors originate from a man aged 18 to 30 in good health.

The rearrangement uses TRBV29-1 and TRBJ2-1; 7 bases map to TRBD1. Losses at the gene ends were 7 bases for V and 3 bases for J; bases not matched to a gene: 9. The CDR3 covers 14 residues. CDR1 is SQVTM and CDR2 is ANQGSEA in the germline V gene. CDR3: CSAGEGGDYNEQFF. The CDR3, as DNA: TGCAGCGCTGGGGAAGGGGGCGACTACAATGAGCAGTTCTTC.

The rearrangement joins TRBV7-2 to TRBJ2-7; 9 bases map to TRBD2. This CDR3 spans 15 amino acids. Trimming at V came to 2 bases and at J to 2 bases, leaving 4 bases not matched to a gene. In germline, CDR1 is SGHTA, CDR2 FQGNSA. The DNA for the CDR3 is TGTGCCAGCAGCTTATTTGCTAGCGGGACCTACGAGCAGTACTTC. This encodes CASSLFASGTYEQYF.

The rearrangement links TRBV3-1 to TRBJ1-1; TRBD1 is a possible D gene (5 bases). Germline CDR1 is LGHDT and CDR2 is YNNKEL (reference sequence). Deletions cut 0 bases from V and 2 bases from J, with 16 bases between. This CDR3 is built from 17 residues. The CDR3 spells CASSQDLPRDLNTEAFF. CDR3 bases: TGTGCCAGCAGCCAAGATCTTCCGAGGGACCTAAACACTGAAGCTTTCTTT.